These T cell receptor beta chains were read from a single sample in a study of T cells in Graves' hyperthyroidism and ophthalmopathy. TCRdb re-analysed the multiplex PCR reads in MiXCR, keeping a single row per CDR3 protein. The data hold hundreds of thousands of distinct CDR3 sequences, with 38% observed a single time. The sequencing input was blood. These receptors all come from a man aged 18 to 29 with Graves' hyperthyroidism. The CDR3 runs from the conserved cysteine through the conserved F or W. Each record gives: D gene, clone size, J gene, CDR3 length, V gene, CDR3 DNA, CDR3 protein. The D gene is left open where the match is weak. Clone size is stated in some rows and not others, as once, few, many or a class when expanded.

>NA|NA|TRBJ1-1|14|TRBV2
TGTGCCAGCAGTGAGGAGGTTGAAGGCACTGAAGCTTTCTTT
CASSEEVEGTEAFF
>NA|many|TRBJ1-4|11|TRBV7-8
TGTGCCAGCAGCTTGACAGAAAAACTGTTTTTT
CASSLTEKLFF
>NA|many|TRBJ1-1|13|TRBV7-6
TGTGCCAGCAGCGCTACTCTGAACACTGAAGCTTTCTTT
CASSATLNTEAFF
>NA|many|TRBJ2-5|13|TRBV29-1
TGCAGCGTTGAGGCCAACTACCAAGAGACCCAGTACTTC
CSVEANYQETQYF
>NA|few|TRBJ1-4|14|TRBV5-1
TGCGCCAGCAGCTTGCGGGGCGCGGAAGAAAAACTGTTTTTT
CASSLRGAEEKLFF
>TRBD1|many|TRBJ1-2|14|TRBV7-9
TGTGCCAGCAGCAAAAGACAGGGAGACTATGGCTACACCTTC
CASSKRQGDYGYTF
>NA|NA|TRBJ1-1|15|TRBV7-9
TGTGCCAGCAGCCCAAGACGGGAGGGTCGGACTGAAGCTTTCTTT
CASSPRREGRTEAFF
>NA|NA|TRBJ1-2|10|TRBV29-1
TGCAGCGTTGGAGGCTCTGGAAACACCTTC
CSVGGSGNTF
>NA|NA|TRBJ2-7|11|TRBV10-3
TGTGCCACCAGGGCGGGGCACGAGCAGTACTTC
CATRAGHEQYF
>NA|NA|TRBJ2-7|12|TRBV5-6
TGTGCCAGCAGCTCCGGGACTTGGGAGCAGTACTTC
CASSSGTWEQYF
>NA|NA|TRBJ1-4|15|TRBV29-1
TGCAGCGTTGATGAGGGGGGGCTCACTAATGAAAAACTGTTTTTT
CSVDEGGLTNEKLFF
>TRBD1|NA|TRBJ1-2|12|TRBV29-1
TGCAGCGAACAACAGGGGTACTATGGCTACACCTTC
CSEQQGYYGYTF
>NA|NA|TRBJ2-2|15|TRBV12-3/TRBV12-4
TGTGCCAGCAGTTTGACCAGCCCTCGGGCCGGGGAGCTGTTTTTT
CASSLTSPRAGELFF
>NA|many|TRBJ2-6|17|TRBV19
TGTGCCAGTAGCTCGCCAGTCCCCAACTCTGGGGCCAACGTCCTGACTTTC
CASSSPVPNSGANVLTF
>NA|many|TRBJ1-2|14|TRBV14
TGTGCCAGCAGCTACGCGACAGGCAGCTATGGCTACACCTTC
CASSYATGSYGYTF
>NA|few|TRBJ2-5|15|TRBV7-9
TGTGCCAGCAGCTTAGGGTATGGCCACCAAGAGACCCAGTACTTC
CASSLGYGHQETQYF
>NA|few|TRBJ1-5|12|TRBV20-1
TGCAGTGTTCAAAATAGCAATCAGCCCCAGCATTTT
CSVQNSNQPQHF
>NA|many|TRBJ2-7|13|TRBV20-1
TGCAGTGCTAGATTTAGGGGAGGAGAGGAGCAGTACTTC
CSARFRGGEEQYF
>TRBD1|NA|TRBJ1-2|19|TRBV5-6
TGTGCCAGCAGCTTGGGTCGGACAGGGGGCCCCGGGGGAGACTATGGCTACACCTTC
CASSLGRTGGPGGDYGYTF
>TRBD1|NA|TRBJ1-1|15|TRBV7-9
TGTGCCAGCAGCTTAGGGGGACAGGGATACACTGTAGCTTTCTTT
CASSLGGQGYTVAFF
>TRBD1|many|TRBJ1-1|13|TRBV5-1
TGCGCCAGCACAGACAGGGAGAGGACTGAAGCTTTCTTT
CASTDRERTEAFF
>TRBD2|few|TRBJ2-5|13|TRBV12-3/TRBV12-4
TGTGCCAGTCTAGCGGGGGGTAGAGAGACCCAGTACTTC
CASLAGGRETQYF
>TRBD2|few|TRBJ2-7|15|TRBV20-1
TGCAGTGCTAGGGAACTAGCGCCTACCTCCTACGAGCAGTACTTC
CSARELAPTSYEQYF
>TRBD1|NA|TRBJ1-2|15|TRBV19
TGTGCCAGTAGGAAGGGGACAGGGGGGAACTATGGCTACACCTTC
CASRKGTGGNYGYTF
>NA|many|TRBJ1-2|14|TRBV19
TGTGCCAGTAGTATAGCGGCGACGGATTATGGCTACACCTTC
CASSIAATDYGYTF
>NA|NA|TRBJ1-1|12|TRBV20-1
TGCAGTGCTAGAGCTGGGGGGGCTGAAGCTTTCTTT
CSARAGGAEAFF
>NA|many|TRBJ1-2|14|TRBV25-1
TGTGCCAGCAGTGACGGGGAGGGGTACTATGGCTACACCTTC
CASSDGEGYYGYTF